A selection of T cell receptor beta chains follows, all from one sample in a study of T cells after yellow fever vaccination. TCRdb ran MiXCR on the 5' RACE reads and lists one entry per CDR3 protein. The table has approximately 600,000 distinct CDR3 sequences, approximately 13% seen once. Sequenced material: PBMCs, taken on the day of the yellow fever booster vaccination. The receptors come from a man aged 25-45 years who received the YFV17D yellow fever vaccine. The CDR3 runs from the conserved cysteine through the conserved F or W. A D gene is named only where the DNA matches it firmly. Size is stated for part of the rows, as once, few or many counts, or as a class when the clone is expanded.

D: TRBD2
size: -
J: TRBJ2-3
V: TRBV20-1
DNA: TGCAGTGCTAGCGGGAGCGGGGGGACAGATACGCAGTATTTT
CDR3: CSASGSGGTDTQYF

D: TRBD2
size: few
J: TRBJ2-7
V: TRBV18
DNA: TGTGCCAGCTCTCCCAGTGGACTAGCGTCCTACGAGCAGTACTTC
CDR3: CASSPSGLASYEQYF

D: -
size: few
J: TRBJ2-2
V: TRBV7-2
DNA: TGTGCCAGCAGCAATCTTCCGGGACTGGCTAACACCGGGGAGCTGTTTTTT
CDR3: CASSNLPGLANTGELFF

D: TRBD1
size: -
J: TRBJ1-1
V: TRBV20-1
DNA: TGCAGTGCTAGTCAGACAGGGTTTGGCACTGAAGCTTTCTTT
CDR3: CSASQTGFGTEAFF

D: -
size: -
J: TRBJ2-1
V: TRBV7-9
DNA: TGTGCCAGCAGCCCCGAACCAAGCTACAATGAGCAGTTCTTC
CDR3: CASSPEPSYNEQFF

D: TRBD2
size: -
J: TRBJ2-7
V: TRBV4-1
DNA: TGCGCCAGCAGCGCGACCCCGACTAGCGGCTACGAGCAGTACTTC
CDR3: CASSATPTSGYEQYF

D: -
size: few
J: TRBJ2-2
V: TRBV11-2
DNA: TGTGCCAGCAGCTTAAACACAGACACCGGGGAGCTGTTTTTT
CDR3: CASSLNTDTGELFF

D: TRBD1
size: few
J: TRBJ2-5
V: TRBV10-3
DNA: TGTGCCATCAGTGGGGGACAGGGATGGGAGACCCAGTACTTC
CDR3: CAISGGQGWETQYF

D: TRBD2
size: few
J: TRBJ2-1
V: TRBV4-3
DNA: TGCGCCAGCAGCCAAGACGCGCTCTATAGCGGGGCTTACAATGAGCAGTTCTTC
CDR3: CASSQDALYSGAYNEQFF

D: -
size: few
J: TRBJ2-2
V: TRBV5-1
DNA: TGCGCCAGCAGCTCGCCCTCTAACACCGGGGAGCTGTTTTTT
CDR3: CASSSPSNTGELFF

D: TRBD2
size: -
J: TRBJ2-7
V: TRBV6-2/TRBV6-3
DNA: TGTGCCAGCAGTTGGGGGGGTTTCGGGACGTCCTACGAGCAGTACTTC
CDR3: CASSWGGFGTSYEQYF

D: -
size: -
J: TRBJ1-1
V: TRBV29-1
DNA: TGCAGCGCCGTACACCATTTATCGAACACTGAAGCTTTCTTT
CDR3: CSAVHHLSNTEAFF

D: -
size: few
J: TRBJ2-3
V: TRBV7-2
DNA: TGTGCCAGCAGCTTATGGCCCGCGGATACGCAGTATTTT
CDR3: CASSLWPADTQYF

D: TRBD1
size: few
J: TRBJ2-7
V: TRBV5-1
DNA: TGCGCCAGCAGCTTGGGACAGGGCACCGAGCAGTACTTC
CDR3: CASSLGQGTEQYF

D: TRBD2
size: -
J: TRBJ2-2
V: TRBV27
DNA: TGTGCCAGCAGACTAGCGGGAGGGTCCGGGGAGCTGTTTTTT
CDR3: CASRLAGGSGELFF

D: -
size: once
J: TRBJ1-1
V: TRBV4-2
DNA: TGTGCCAGCAGCCAAACCTCGCACGGGATCGCTGAAGCTTTCTTT
CDR3: CASSQTSHGIAEAFF

D: -
size: -
J: TRBJ1-5
V: TRBV21-1
DNA: TGTGCCAGCAGCAATATTCAGCCCCAGCATTTT
CDR3: CASSNIQPQHF

D: TRBD1
size: -
J: TRBJ2-5
V: TRBV20-1
DNA: TGCAGTGCTAGAGACCGGGACAGGGAAGAGACCCAGTACTTC
CDR3: CSARDRDREETQYF

D: TRBD1
size: few
J: TRBJ2-5
V: TRBV7-2
DNA: TGTGCCAGCAGCCAATTTGGACAGGGCAGCGAGACCCAGTACTTC
CDR3: CASSQFGQGSETQYF

D: -
size: -
J: TRBJ1-1
V: TRBV20-1
DNA: TGCAGTGCTAGTAGAGGGCTGGGCGAAGCTTTCTTT
CDR3: CSASRGLGEAFF

D: -
size: few
J: TRBJ2-1
V: TRBV29-1
DNA: TGCAGCGTTGGTGATTACAATGAGCAGTTCTTC
CDR3: CSVGDYNEQFF

D: -
size: few
J: TRBJ1-5
V: TRBV12-3/TRBV12-4
DNA: TGTGCCAGCAGTCTGGGGGGCTGGCAGCCCCAGCATTTT
CDR3: CASSLGGWQPQHF

D: TRBD1
size: -
J: TRBJ2-7
V: TRBV9
DNA: TGTGCCAGCAGCGTAGGACAGGGGGCGTCCTACGAGCAGTACTTC
CDR3: CASSVGQGASYEQYF

D: -
size: -
J: TRBJ2-7
V: TRBV20-1
DNA: TGCAGTGCTTTGGGACCACCAGCCCTATCCTACGAGCAGTACTTC
CDR3: CSALGPPALSYEQYF

D: -
size: few
J: TRBJ2-5
V: TRBV4-3
DNA: TGCGCCAGCAGCCAAGATTGGCAGGGTATTCTAGAGACCCAGTACTTC
CDR3: CASSQDWQGILETQYF

D: -
size: few
J: TRBJ2-1
V: TRBV24-1
DNA: TGTGCCACCAGTGACTCCTTAGCAGAAAGCTCCTACAATGAGCAGTTCTTC
CDR3: CATSDSLAESSYNEQFF

D: -
size: -
J: TRBJ2-2
V: TRBV9
DNA: TGTGCCAGCAGCACCCGCCGGTACACCGGGGAGCTGTTTTTT
CDR3: CASSTRRYTGELFF

D: -
size: few
J: TRBJ1-1
V: TRBV3-1
DNA: TGTGCCAGCAGCCAAGGGGGTAGGGCTGAAGCTTTCTTT
CDR3: CASSQGGRAEAFF

D: TRBD1
size: -
J: TRBJ2-7
V: TRBV20-1
DNA: TGCAGTGCTAGGCCCCAAGACAGGGTTCAGCTCCCCTACGAGCAGTACTTC
CDR3: CSARPQDRVQLPYEQYF

D: TRBD2
size: -
J: TRBJ2-5
V: TRBV2
DNA: TGTGCCAGCTGTTTATACGGCGGGAGCGGAGGGGAAGAGACCCAGTACTTC
CDR3: CASCLYGGSGGEETQYF

D: TRBD1
size: -
J: TRBJ2-7
V: TRBV20-1
DNA: TGCAGTGCCCAGGGACAGGGGTGGAACGAGCAGTACTTC
CDR3: CSAQGQGWNEQYF

D: TRBD2
size: few
J: TRBJ2-3
V: TRBV9
DNA: TGTGCCAGCAGCGTAGAAGCGGGACGCACAGATACGCAGTATTTT
CDR3: CASSVEAGRTDTQYF

D: -
size: -
J: TRBJ1-1
V: TRBV12-3/TRBV12-4
DNA: TGTGCCAGCAGTTTGAACAGGGCGTACACTGAAGCTTTCTTT
CDR3: CASSLNRAYTEAFF

D: TRBD2
size: few
J: TRBJ2-4
V: TRBV6-1
DNA: TGTGCCACGGGACTAGCGGGATCCAAAAACATTCAGTACTTC
CDR3: CATGLAGSKNIQYF

D: TRBD2
size: few
J: TRBJ2-4
V: TRBV5-1
DNA: TGCGCCAGCAGCTTGGTAAGCGGGAGTGCCAAAAACATTCAGTACTTC
CDR3: CASSLVSGSAKNIQYF

D: -
size: -
J: TRBJ2-3
V: TRBV15
DNA: TGTGCCACCAAGGGGGGAGCCACCAACACAGATACGCAGTATTTT
CDR3: CATKGGATNTDTQYF

D: -
size: -
J: TRBJ1-4
V: TRBV7-9
DNA: TGTGCCAGCGGACGAGGAAATGAAAAACTGTTTTTT
CDR3: CASGRGNEKLFF

D: -
size: -
J: TRBJ2-1
V: TRBV5-1
DNA: TGCGCCAGCAGCCCCGCTGTCGGCGGTTTCGATGAGCAGTTCTTC
CDR3: CASSPAVGGFDEQFF